These T cell receptor beta chains were read from a single sample in a study of naive and memory T cell subsets. In TCRdb, the UMI-ligation and nested PCR reads were re-called with MiXCR into one record per CDR3 protein. Found here are around 140,000 distinct CDR3 sequences, 22% of them singletons; the top ten hold less than 0.13%. Sequenced input: naive CD4+ T cells from blood. The receptor source for this set is a human donor in good health. Each CDR3 is given with its conserved first and last residue. Fields, in order: J gene, D gene, clone size, V gene, CDR3 protein, CDR3 DNA. D genes are given only for firm matches. Some rows mark clone size as missing; the rest say once, few, many or name a class of expanded clone.

j_gene: TRBJ1-2; d_gene: .; abundance: .; v_gene: TRBV6-1; CDR3aa: CASSEGRTGNYGYTF; CDR3nt: TGTGCCAGCAGTGAAGGAAGGACTGGGAACTATGGCTACACCTTC
j_gene: TRBJ2-5; d_gene: .; abundance: many; v_gene: TRBV29-1; CDR3aa: CSVEGPNRGQYF; CDR3nt: TGCAGCGTTGAAGGCCCTAACAGAGGCCAGTACTTC
j_gene: TRBJ2-3; d_gene: .; abundance: .; v_gene: TRBV7-7; CDR3aa: CASSTDTGLAQYF; CDR3nt: TGTGCTAGCAGCACAGACACGGGACTGGCGCAGTATTTT
j_gene: TRBJ2-6; d_gene: TRBD2; abundance: .; v_gene: TRBV27; CDR3aa: CASSLSGLAGGFWANVLTF; CDR3nt: TGTGCCAGCAGTTTATCGGGACTAGCGGGAGGTTTCTGGGCCAACGTCCTGACTTTC
j_gene: TRBJ2-5; d_gene: .; abundance: .; v_gene: TRBV5-1; CDR3aa: CASSFSALSGETQYF; CDR3nt: TGCGCCAGCAGCTTCTCGGCCCTGTCGGGGGAGACCCAGTACTTC
j_gene: TRBJ2-1; d_gene: .; abundance: many; v_gene: TRBV27; CDR3aa: CASSPWIAADNEQFF; CDR3nt: TGTGCCAGCAGTCCTTGGATAGCGGCCGACAATGAGCAGTTCTTC
j_gene: TRBJ2-7; d_gene: TRBD2; abundance: .; v_gene: TRBV4-3; CDR3aa: CASSSTSGLGEQYF; CDR3nt: TGCGCCAGCAGCTCCACTAGCGGCCTGGGGGAGCAGTACTTC
j_gene: TRBJ2-1; d_gene: TRBD2; abundance: few; v_gene: TRBV20-1; CDR3aa: CSPTGGGRAYNEQFF; CDR3nt: TGCAGTCCCACAGGAGGCGGGAGGGCCTACAATGAGCAGTTCTTC
j_gene: TRBJ2-7; d_gene: .; abundance: .; v_gene: TRBV6-2/TRBV6-3; CDR3aa: CASSLSALGQYF; CDR3nt: TGTGCCAGCAGCCTATCTGCGCTGGGGCAGTACTTC
j_gene: TRBJ1-2; d_gene: .; abundance: .; v_gene: TRBV7-9; CDR3aa: CASRRDAANYGYTF; CDR3nt: TGTGCCAGCCGAAGGGACGCTGCTAACTATGGCTACACCTTC
j_gene: TRBJ2-2; d_gene: .; abundance: .; v_gene: TRBV9; CDR3aa: CASSVRSANTGELFF; CDR3nt: TGTGCCAGCAGCGTAAGAAGCGCGAACACCGGGGAGCTGTTTTTT
j_gene: TRBJ1-6; d_gene: .; abundance: many; v_gene: TRBV7-2; CDR3aa: CASSYPPGHHNSPLHF; CDR3nt: TGTGCCAGCAGTTACCCACCTGGGCACCATAATTCACCCCTCCACTTT
j_gene: TRBJ2-7; d_gene: .; abundance: .; v_gene: TRBV6-1; CDR3aa: CASSEAKRYEQYF; CDR3nt: TGTGCCAGCAGTGAAGCGAAGCGATACGAGCAGTACTTC
j_gene: TRBJ2-3; d_gene: TRBD1; abundance: .; v_gene: TRBV11-2; CDR3aa: CASRTDRGTDTQYF; CDR3nt: TGTGCCAGCAGAACCGACAGGGGCACAGATACGCAGTATTTT
j_gene: TRBJ2-7; d_gene: .; abundance: .; v_gene: TRBV20-1; CDR3aa: CSARGLGGITYEQYF; CDR3nt: TGCAGTGCTAGAGGACTGGGCGGAATTACCTACGAGCAGTACTTC
j_gene: TRBJ2-7; d_gene: TRBD2; abundance: many; v_gene: TRBV5-1; CDR3aa: CASSLLAGSYEQYF; CDR3nt: TGCGCCAGCAGCTTATTAGCGGGCTCCTACGAGCAGTACTTC
j_gene: TRBJ2-1; d_gene: TRBD2; abundance: .; v_gene: TRBV6-5; CDR3aa: CASSRLAGGDNEQFF; CDR3nt: TGTGCCAGCAGTCGTCTGGCGGGAGGGGATAATGAGCAGTTCTTC
j_gene: TRBJ2-6; d_gene: .; abundance: few; v_gene: TRBV6-6; CDR3aa: CASSSLPRGGANVLTF; CDR3nt: TGTGCCAGCAGTTCCCTTCCCAGAGGTGGTGCCAACGTCCTGACTTTC
j_gene: TRBJ2-7; d_gene: TRBD1; abundance: many; v_gene: TRBV29-1; CDR3aa: CSARDRGRREQYF; CDR3nt: TGCAGCGCAAGGGACAGGGGGCGACGGGAGCAGTACTTC
j_gene: TRBJ1-1; d_gene: .; abundance: few; v_gene: TRBV10-3; CDR3aa: CAISDGNMAFF; CDR3nt: TGTGCCATCAGTGATGGGAATATGGCTTTCTTT
j_gene: TRBJ2-7; d_gene: .; abundance: .; v_gene: TRBV11-3; CDR3aa: CASSRSGVAGGEQYF; CDR3nt: TGTGCCAGCAGCCGATCAGGGGTGGCCGGTGGCGAGCAGTACTTC
j_gene: TRBJ2-7; d_gene: .; abundance: .; v_gene: TRBV3-1; CDR3aa: CASSQGERSEQYF; CDR3nt: TGTGCCAGCAGCCAAGGGGAGAGGTCGGAGCAGTACTTC
j_gene: TRBJ2-2; d_gene: .; abundance: few; v_gene: TRBV7-1; CDR3aa: CASSPRGIANTGELFF; CDR3nt: TGTGCCAGCAGCCCGCGCGGAATCGCGAACACCGGGGAGCTGTTTTTT
j_gene: TRBJ2-2; d_gene: .; abundance: .; v_gene: TRBV2; CDR3aa: CAFGGTNTGELFF; CDR3nt: TGTGCCTTTGGGGGGACGAACACCGGGGAGCTGTTTTTT
j_gene: TRBJ1-1; d_gene: .; abundance: .; v_gene: TRBV6-5; CDR3aa: CASSYSTVQTNTEAFF; CDR3nt: TGTGCCAGCAGTTACTCGACGGTACAGACTAACACTGAAGCTTTCTTT
j_gene: TRBJ2-1; d_gene: TRBD2; abundance: .; v_gene: TRBV5-1; CDR3aa: CASSLGLAGGRGDEQFF; CDR3nt: TGCGCCAGCAGCTTGGGTCTAGCGGGAGGTCGGGGCGATGAGCAGTTCTTC
j_gene: TRBJ2-1; d_gene: .; abundance: .; v_gene: TRBV20-1; CDR3aa: CSAKHLRSLSEQFF; CDR3nt: TGCAGTGCTAAACACCTCCGGAGTTTATCTGAGCAGTTCTTC
j_gene: TRBJ2-2; d_gene: TRBD1; abundance: many; v_gene: TRBV12-3/TRBV12-4; CDR3aa: CASRQGQGFTGELFF; CDR3nt: TGTGCCAGCAGACAAGGACAGGGGTTCACCGGGGAGCTGTTTTTT
j_gene: TRBJ1-4; d_gene: TRBD1; abundance: few; v_gene: TRBV24-1; CDR3aa: CATSDTGTGNEKLFF; CDR3nt: TGTGCCACCAGTGATACCGGGACAGGGAATGAAAAACTGTTTTTT
j_gene: TRBJ2-1; d_gene: TRBD2; abundance: few; v_gene: TRBV7-6; CDR3aa: CASSPRGTSLFNEQFF; CDR3nt: TGTGCCAGCAGCCCCAGAGGGACTAGCTTATTCAATGAGCAGTTCTTC
j_gene: TRBJ1-4; d_gene: .; abundance: .; v_gene: TRBV19; CDR3aa: CASSPGSTNEKLFF; CDR3nt: TGTGCCAGTAGCCCCGGGTCAACTAATGAAAAACTGTTTTTT
j_gene: TRBJ2-2; d_gene: .; abundance: .; v_gene: TRBV12-5; CDR3aa: CASGLVAGTGELFF; CDR3nt: TGTGCTAGTGGTTTGGTAGCCGGCACCGGGGAGCTGTTTTTT
j_gene: TRBJ2-7; d_gene: .; abundance: .; v_gene: TRBV12-3/TRBV12-4; CDR3aa: CASSFGPGSSYEQYF; CDR3nt: .
j_gene: TRBJ1-1; d_gene: .; abundance: .; v_gene: TRBV6-2/TRBV6-3; CDR3aa: CASIQPNTEAFF; CDR3nt: TGTGCCAGCATCCAGCCGAACACTGAAGCTTTCTTT
j_gene: TRBJ1-6; d_gene: .; abundance: few; v_gene: TRBV7-2; CDR3aa: CASSLVGRGGSPLHF; CDR3nt: TGTGCCAGCAGCTTAGTAGGCAGGGGTGGTTCACCCCTCCACTTT
j_gene: TRBJ2-3; d_gene: .; abundance: many; v_gene: TRBV7-9; CDR3aa: CASSTSSFTDTQYF; CDR3nt: TGTGCCAGCAGCACTAGTTCCTTCACAGATACGCAGTATTTT
j_gene: TRBJ1-3; d_gene: .; abundance: few; v_gene: TRBV3-1; CDR3aa: CASSQDEGRNTIYF; CDR3nt: TGTGCCAGCAGCCAAGATGAGGGGCGAAACACCATATATTTT
j_gene: TRBJ2-1; d_gene: .; abundance: few; v_gene: TRBV5-1; CDR3aa: CASSLARVGHNEQFF; CDR3nt: TGCGCCAGCAGCTTGGCCCGAGTGGGGCACAATGAGCAGTTCTTC
j_gene: TRBJ1-2; d_gene: .; abundance: .; v_gene: TRBV6-1; CDR3aa: CASRTQGLDYGYTF; CDR3nt: TGTGCCAGCAGGACTCAGGGCTTGGACTATGGCTACACCTTC
j_gene: TRBJ2-1; d_gene: TRBD2; abundance: few; v_gene: TRBV7-2; CDR3aa: CASGDYYNEQFF; CDR3nt: TGTGCCAGTGGGGACTATTACAATGAGCAGTTCTTC
j_gene: TRBJ2-5; d_gene: .; abundance: .; v_gene: TRBV5-4; CDR3aa: CASSLTRETQYF; CDR3nt: TGTGCCAGCAGCTTGACTAGAGAGACCCAGTACTTC
j_gene: TRBJ2-3; d_gene: .; abundance: .; v_gene: TRBV7-3; CDR3aa: CASSQGDTQYF; CDR3nt: TGTGCCAGCAGCCAGGGAGATACGCAGTATTTT
j_gene: TRBJ2-7; d_gene: .; abundance: many; v_gene: TRBV20-1; CDR3aa: CSATRVGGRNEQYF; CDR3nt: TGCAGTGCCACAAGGGTCGGGGGCCGGAACGAGCAGTACTTC
j_gene: TRBJ1-1; d_gene: TRBD1; abundance: .; v_gene: TRBV29-1; CDR3aa: CSVELRDRGSDTEAFF; CDR3nt: TGCAGCGTTGAACTCCGGGACAGGGGTTCGGACACTGAAGCTTTCTTT
j_gene: TRBJ2-3; d_gene: .; abundance: few; v_gene: TRBV11-2; CDR3aa: CASSSNRQRVQDTQYF; CDR3nt: TGTGCCAGCAGCTCAAATCGGCAGAGGGTCCAAGATACGCAGTATTTT
j_gene: TRBJ2-5; d_gene: TRBD1; abundance: .; v_gene: TRBV20-1; CDR3aa: CSAPGQGLETQYF; CDR3nt: TGCAGTGCTCCCGGACAGGGATTAGAGACCCAGTACTTC
j_gene: TRBJ2-1; d_gene: .; abundance: .; v_gene: TRBV12-3/TRBV12-4; CDR3aa: CASSLGGGRVYNEQFF; CDR3nt: TGTGCCAGCAGTTTAGGGGGCGGGCGAGTCTACAATGAGCAGTTCTTC
j_gene: TRBJ1-6; d_gene: .; abundance: .; v_gene: TRBV28; CDR3aa: CASRISRLDDPESPLHF; CDR3nt: TGTGCCAGCCGAATAAGTCGATTGGACGACCCAGAGTCACCCCTCCACTTT
j_gene: TRBJ2-5; d_gene: .; abundance: many; v_gene: TRBV19; CDR3aa: CASSPAAGLQETQYF; CDR3nt: TGTGCCAGTAGCCCCGCAGCAGGGCTCCAAGAGACCCAGTACTTC
j_gene: TRBJ2-7; d_gene: .; abundance: many; v_gene: TRBV18; CDR3aa: CASSPSLGLGDEQYF; CDR3nt: TGTGCCAGCTCACCAAGCTTGGGGTTAGGGGACGAGCAGTACTTC
j_gene: TRBJ1-2; d_gene: .; abundance: .; v_gene: TRBV7-9; CDR3aa: CASSRTGSNYGYTF; CDR3nt: TGTGCCAGCAGCCGAACAGGGAGTAACTATGGCTACACCTTC